This T cell receptor (beta chain) was recorded in a study of OX40 agonist ivuxolimab in advanced cancers. The CDR3 has 14 residues. V lost 4 bases and J 6 bases, leaving 13 bases between the germline ends. Germline values: CDR1 SGHVS, CDR2 FQNEAQ. The repertoire was sequenced with immunoSEQ multiplex PCR; TCRdb's copy has only in-frame clones and lacks some. The profile shows around 16,000 clones, around 88% of them singletons. The sequence was obtained from an adult with an advanced solid tumor such as melanoma, head and neck, liver or kidney cancer. The gene calls are TRBV7-8 and TRBJ2-1; maybe TRBD2 (5 bases). The material sequenced was CD4+ or CD8+ T cells sorted from blood, taken in a trial of the OX40 agonist ivuxolimab. CDR3 in amino acids: CASSWRRVTNEQFF. In DNA, the CDR3 is TGTGCCAGCAGCTGGCGGCGGGTGACCAATGAGCAGTTCTTC.